This T cell receptor (beta chain) is drawn from a study of T cells in Graves' hyperthyroidism and ophthalmopathy. Overall study context: The authors collected peripheral blood at initial diagnosis, before any treatment.

Per germline, CDR1 LGHDT and CDR2 YNNKEL (reference sequence). The CDR3 consists of 13 residues. Trimming removed 2 bases at V and 3 bases at J, with 5 bases between. This clonotype occurred many times. RNA transcripts were the template for amplifying TCR beta CDR3 regions. First-round RT-PCR with HTBI primers amplified the TCR CDR3 region. TCRdb reprocessed the multiplex PCR reads via MiXCR and lists one record per CDR3 protein. The data contain some 400,000 distinct CDR3 sequences, about 14% of them singletons. In patients aged 18 to 65, hyperthyroidism was newly diagnosed, with duration under 2 months. Together with thyroid ultrasound, orbital computed tomography, serum thyroxine and TRAb, clinical symptoms were used for diagnoses. More than 8.5 ml of fresh peripheral blood supplied the PBMCs.

Sample: blood. The sequence came from a woman aged 55 to 70 with Graves' hyperthyroidism. V usage is TRBV3-1 and J usage is TRBJ1-5, with D unresolved. The CDR3 sequence is CASSQNVNQPQHF. The CDR3 nucleotides read TGTGCCAGCAGCCAAAATGTCAATCAGCCCCAGCATTTT.